This note documents a single TCR beta chain sequence. This sample is drawn from a study of blood T cell repertoires in COVID-19. Study background: The United States, Italy and Spain provided the acute and convalescent COVID-19 samples. In each case, the material was cDNA or gDNA derived from T cells, B-cell-depleted T cells, or PBMCs.

V dropped 7 bases and J dropped 0 bases, with 11 bases sitting between them. Germline values: CDR1 SNHLY, CDR2 FYNNEI. This CDR3 has 14 amino acids. In the authors' methods: Estimation of nucleated cell counts was performed using reference gene primer amplification. Method: immunoSEQ multiplex PCR; TCRdb's copy keeps in-frame clones and lacks some. The V and J calls and the clone size are those of that table, but D and trimming were determined from the DNA. The sample includes around 160,000 clones, 86% of them seen just once. Material: peripheral blood. The rearrangement joins TRBV2 to TRBJ2-3; D remains ambiguous. The source is a man aged 18 to 29 with acute or convalescent COVID-19. CDR3 sequence (DNA): TGTGCCAGCACAATCGGGTCCAGCACAGATACGCAGTATTTT. It is translated as CASTIGSSTDTQYF. The full variable domain, in which reference TRBV2 and TRBJ2-3 provide the parts outside the CDR3, is EPEVTQTPSHQVTQMGQEVILRCVPISNHLYFYWYRQILGQKVEFLVSFYNNEISEKSEIFDDQFSVERPDGSNFTLKIRSTKLEDSAMYFCASTIGSSTDTQYFGPGTRLTVL.